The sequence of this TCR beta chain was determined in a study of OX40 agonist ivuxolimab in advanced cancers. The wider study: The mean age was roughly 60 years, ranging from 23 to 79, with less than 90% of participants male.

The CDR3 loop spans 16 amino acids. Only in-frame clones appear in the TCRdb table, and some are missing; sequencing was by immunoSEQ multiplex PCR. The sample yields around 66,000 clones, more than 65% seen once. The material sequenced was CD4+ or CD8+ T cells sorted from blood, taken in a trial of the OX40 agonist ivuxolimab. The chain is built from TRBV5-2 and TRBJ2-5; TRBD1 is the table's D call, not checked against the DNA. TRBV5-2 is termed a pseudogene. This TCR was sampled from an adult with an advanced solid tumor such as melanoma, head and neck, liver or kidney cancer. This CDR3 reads CASSQDRQGALREQYF. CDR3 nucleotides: TGCGCCAGCAGCCAAGATCGTCAGGGGGCTTTGCGGGAGCAGTACTTC.